The present TCR beta chain was sequenced within a study of cytomegalovirus exposure and HLA in healthy donors. Study-level background: Early on, a data release was issued that held about 85 million unique TCRs from HLA-typed donors.

The count of this clone is one. Primers for the PCR totalled 60 Vbeta and 13 Jbeta. Original data processing: In a later analysis, around 11 million of about 80 million unique beta chains occurred in at least two donors. Profiling relied on immunoSEQ multiplex PCR, and the TCRdb table lists in-frame clones only, not all of them. Clone size and the V and J calls come from that table; the DNA yielded D and trimming. The sample lists more than 45,000 clones; roughly four fifths were seen once. The specimen was PBMCs. This clonotype originated in a man between 45 and 60 years old in good health and CMV-seronegative.

CDR3 sequence reads: CASRAGGAGTEAFF. The CDR3 coding sequence is TGTGCCAGCAGAGCCGGGGGGGCGGGCACTGAAGCTTTCTTT. The chain carries TRBV28 and TRBJ1-1, with a tentative D call TRBD1 (6 bases). This CDR3 has 14 amino acids. V was pared by 6 bases and J by 4 bases, with 15 bases between. The germline CDR1 and CDR2 sequences are MDHEN and SYDVKM.